These 30 T cell receptor beta chains share one sample of origin, sequenced in a study of blood T cell repertoires in COVID-19. Using immunoSEQ multiplex PCR, the repertoire was profiled, and TCRdb retains in-frame clones only, with some absent. The table has about 94,000 clones, about 89% seen once; the top ten hold around 7.4%. What was sequenced was peripheral blood. The receptors stem from a human donor with acute or convalescent COVID-19. The donor label of this sample is uncertain.

The V gene is TRBV7-2, the J gene TRBJ1-5, with TRBD1 as a possible D gene (5 bases). The germline V gene encodes CDR1 SGHTA and CDR2 FQGNSA. The CDR3 spans 14 residues. Trimming left V 3 bases short and J 3 bases short, with 9 bases between. The CDR3 DNA sequence: TGTGCCAGCAGCTTGGGGCAGCTCAATCAGCCCCAGCATTTT. Translated, it gives CASSLGQLNQPQHF.

The rearrangement joins TRBV27 to TRBJ2-5, with TRBD2 identical over 13 bases. J was trimmed by 7 bases and V by 7 bases; bases with no gene match: 9. This CDR3 spans 15 amino acids. Germline CDR1 reads MNHEY; CDR2 reads SMNVEV (reference sequence). The DNA of the CDR3 is TGTGCCAGCACCTCCGGGACTAGCGGGGAGGTGACCCAGTACTTC. It translates to CASTSGTSGEVTQYF.

This clone was found a few times. V usage is TRBV7-2 and J usage is TRBJ1-6, with a tentative D call TRBD1 (6 bases). Per germline, CDR1 SGHTA and CDR2 FQGNSA. The CDR3 has 16 residues. V lost 2 bases and J lost 8, with 16 bases in between. CDR3: CASSLFPPGADSPLHF. CDR3 nucleotide sequence: TGTGCCAGCAGCTTATTCCCGCCAGGGGCCGATTCACCCCTCCACTTT.

The chain is built from TRBV4-2 and TRBJ1-3, with a weak D call TRBD1 (6 bases). Trimming pared 4 bases from V and 4 bases from J, leaving 14 bases between. Germline V gene lookup returns CDR1 LGHNA and CDR2 YNFKEQ. The CDR3 loop spans 15 amino acids. CDR3 in amino acids: CASSPETGTGNTIYF. The CDR3 DNA reads as TGTGCCAGCAGCCCGGAAACAGGGACAGGAAACACCATATATTTT.

This rearrangement joins TRBV5-1 to TRBJ2-1; 7 nucleotides line up with TRBD1. The CDR3 length is 15 residues. Germline V gene sequence: CDR1 SGHRS, CDR2 YFSETQ. V was clipped by 4 bases and J by 4 bases; unmatched bases: 8. CDR3 protein: CASSQRGTVYNEQFF. In DNA, the CDR3 is TGCGCCAGCAGCCAGAGGGGGACAGTGTACAATGAGCAGTTCTTC.

This chain joins TRBV7-2 and TRBJ1-2, with TRBD1 matching 9 bases. Germline CDR1 SGHTA, CDR2 FQGNSA. This CDR3 spans 15 amino acids. The V gene end was trimmed by 1 base and the J gene end by 4 bases; junction bases not matched to a gene: 4. CDR3 loop: CASSLGQGGGYGYTF. The CDR3 bases are TGTGCCAGCAGCTTAGGACAGGGGGGCGGCTATGGCTACACCTTC.

The chain carries TRBV5-4 and TRBJ2-1; D perhaps matches TRBD1 (5 bases). Trimming shortened V by 0 bases and J by 5 bases, and 9 bases separated the two germline ends. Germline loops: CDR1 SGHNT, CDR2 YYREEE (reference sequence). The CDR3 runs to 14 residues. This CDR3 is CASSLGATDNEQFF. CDR3 sequence (DNA): TGTGCCAGCAGCTTGGGGGCGACAGACAATGAGCAGTTCTTC.

The chain recombines TRBV4-2 with TRBJ2-3, with 10 bases lining up with TRBD2. V was pared by 0 bases and J by 6 bases, with 12 bases of the junction left unmatched. The CDR3 totals 18 residues. Germline-derived CDR1 and CDR2 are LGHNA and YNFKEQ. The CDR3 loop reads CASSQEGSGGVVVDTQYF. For the CDR3, the DNA is TGTGCCAGCAGCCAAGAGGGCAGCGGGGGGGTTGTGGTGGATACGCAGTATTTT.

This clone was observed once. The CDR3 sequence: CASRGTGDNEQFF. As DNA, the CDR3 is TGTGCCTCGCGCGGGACAGGGGACAATGAGCAGTTCTTC. The chain has TRBV10-3 and TRBJ2-1, with 10 bases that match TRBD1. Germline CDR1 and CDR2: ENHRY and SYGVKD. There are 13 residues in the CDR3. The V segment lost 11 bases and the J segment 5 bases; nucleotides outside the gene matches: 6.

This rearrangement joins TRBV5-4 to TRBJ2-7, with 7 positions matching TRBD1. Germline CDR1 reads SGHNT; CDR2 reads YYREEE (reference sequence). The J segment lost 0 bases and the V segment lost 2 bases, leaving 5 bases of the junction unmatched. CDR3 length: 15 residues. CDR3: CASSFHRGSSYEQYF. CDR3 nucleotide sequence: TGTGCCAGCAGCTTTCACAGGGGCTCCTCCTACGAGCAGTACTTC. Full variable domain (missing parts from reference TRBV5-4 and TRBJ2-7): ETGVTQSPTHLIKTRGQQVTLRCSSQSGHNTVSWYQQALGQGPQFIFQYYREEENGRGNFPPRFSGLQFPNYSSELNVNALELDDSALYLCASSFHRGSSYEQYFGPGTRLTVT.

This rearrangement joins TRBV15 to TRBJ2-1, with TRBD1 matching over 10 bases. V was pared by 3 bases and J by 4 bases, with 3 bases of the junction left unmatched. Germline loops: CDR1 LNHNV, CDR2 YYDKDF (reference sequence). This CDR3 comprises 15 residues. CDR3 DNA sequence: TGTGCCACCAGCAGTAGGACAGGGGGATACAATGAGCAGTTCTTC. As protein: CATSSRTGGYNEQFF.

The V gene is TRBV2, the J gene TRBJ2-2; D is unresolved. The CDR3 runs 10 residues. The germline gives CDR1 SNHLY, CDR2 FYNNEI. Trimming left V 8 bases short and J 5 bases short, with 3 bases between. Here the CDR3 DNA reads TGTGCCAGCCGGACCGGGGAGCTGTTTTTT. Its translation: CASRTGELFF.

The DNA of the CDR3 is TGTGCCAGCAGCTTAGCAGGGGTGAGGGACGAGCAGTACTTC. Residues: CASSLAGVRDEQYF. V usage is TRBV5-4 and J usage is TRBJ2-7, with D possibly matching TRBD1 (6 bases). The CDR3 has 14 residues. V lost 2 bases and J lost 5, with 14 bases in between. Germline V gene sequence: CDR1 SGHNT, CDR2 YYREEE (reference sequence).

For the CDR3, the DNA is TGTGCCAGCAGCCAAGATAGATTCCAAGAGACCCAGTACTTC. Protein: CASSQDRFQETQYF. J is TRBJ2-5 and V is TRBV3-1 (or the pseudogene TRBV3-2); D is uncertain. This CDR3 has 14 residues. Looked up from germline, CDR1 is LGHDT and CDR2 is YNNKEL (reference sequence). Trimming pared 0 bases from V and 1 base from J, leaving 6 bases between.

There are a few counts of this clone. The chain recombines TRBV7-2 with TRBJ1-6, with D uncertain. The CDR3 is 15 amino acids. Germline CDR1 reads SGHTA; CDR2 reads FQGNSA. Trimming pared 2 bases from V and 10 bases from J, leaving 15 bases between. The chain's CDR3 is CASSLWRERESPLHF. The CDR3 coding sequence is TGTGCCAGCAGCTTATGGAGGGAAAGGGAGTCACCCCTCCACTTT. The full variable domain, completed using reference TRBV7-2 and TRBJ1-6, is GAGVSQSPSNKVTEKGKDVELRCDPISGHTALYWYRQSLGQGLEFLIYFQGNSAPDKSGLPSDRFSAERTGGSVSTLTIQRTQQEDSAVYLCASSLWRERESPLHFGNGTRLTVT.

This chain uses TRBV6-2 or TRBV6-3 with TRBJ2-5, with D perhaps TRBD2 (6 bases). V gave up 5 bases and J gave up 1 base, with 17 bases separating them. The germline V gene encodes CDR1 MNHEY and CDR2 SVGEGT. The CDR3 has 16 amino acids. DNA of the CDR3: TGTGCCAGCAGTCGACCGCGGGGAGCAGCCCAAGAGACCCAGTACTTC. It yields the protein CASSRPRGAAQETQYF.

The chain employs TRBV10-2 and TRBJ2-3; 8 positions agree with TRBD2. The CDR3 totals 15 residues. Germline-derived CDR1 and CDR2 are WSHSY and SAAADI. The V and J ends lost 6 bases and 3 bases, in that order; junction bases with no gene match: 8. CDR3 in DNA: TGCGCCAGCAGACCGTCGGGGGGGGTGACAGATACGCAGTATTTT. This gives the protein CASRPSGGVTDTQYF.

This sequence joins TRBV7-6 and TRBJ2-1, with 7 positions matching TRBD1. Germline CDR1 is SGHVS and CDR2 is FNYEAQ. The CDR3 extends over 15 amino acids. V was clipped by 3 bases and J by 7 bases; unmatched bases: 9. The CDR3 region has the DNA TGTGCCAGCAGCTTTGAAAGGGGGCCCCAGAATGAGCAGTTCTTC. Translation gives CASSFERGPQNEQFF.

The table lists this clone with a few counts. CDR3 DNA: TGTGCCAGTATTGAATCCTGGGGGCGCCCCGATTCACCCCTCCACTTT. It translates to CASIESWGRPDSPLHF. The chain combines TRBV19 with TRBJ1-6, with a possible D match to TRBD1 (6 bases). CDR3 length: 16 amino acids. Germline V gene lookup returns CDR1 LNHDA and CDR2 SQIVND (reference sequence). Trimming removed 7 bases at V and 8 bases at J, with 21 bases between.

The chain combines TRBV6-1 with TRBJ1-5; D unclear. V dropped 4 bases and J dropped 0 bases, with 16 bases sitting between them. Germline CDR1 reads MNHNS; CDR2 reads SASEGT. The CDR3 has 17 amino acids. The CDR3 DNA sequence: TGTGCCAGCAGTGGAAAAACCCGGCGGTATAGCAATCAGCCCCAGCATTTT. It codes for CASSGKTRRYSNQPQHF.

The rearrangement joins TRBV28 to TRBJ2-1; tentative D call: TRBD1 (6 bases). V was clipped by 7 bases and J by 0 bases, with 13 bases between them. CDR3 length: 15 amino acids. CDR1 MDHEN and CDR2 SYDVKM come from the germline V gene. In DNA, the CDR3 is TGTGCCAGCAAGACAGGTTCCAGCTCCTACAATGAGCAGTTCTTC. The encoded protein is CASKTGSSSYNEQFF. The full variable domain, completed using reference TRBV28 and TRBJ2-1, is DVKVTQSSRYLVKRTGEKVFLECVQDMDHENMFWYRQDPGLGLRLIYFSYDVKMKEKGDIPEGYSVSREKKERFSLILESASTNQTSMYLCASKTGSSSYNEQFFGPGTRLTVL.

This clone was seen repeatedly, ten times or more. CDR3 protein: CASSLLTAYPYSNQPQHF. Here the CDR3 DNA reads TGTGCCAGCAGTCTCCTGACAGCCTACCCCTATAGCAATCAGCCCCAGCATTTT. The rearrangement links TRBV6-2 or TRBV6-3 to TRBJ1-5, with D possibly TRBD1 on 5 matching bases. The CDR3 spans 18 residues. Trimming took 5 bases from V and 0 from J, leaving 20 bases between them. Per the germline V gene, CDR1 is MNHEY and CDR2 is SVGEGT.

The count of this clone is one. The chain recombines TRBV19 with TRBJ2-7, with 10 bases matching TRBD1. Germline loops: CDR1 LNHDA, CDR2 SQIVND (reference sequence). Losses at the gene ends were 6 bases for V and 2 bases for J; bases not matched to a gene: 7. This CDR3 has 15 amino acids. The CDR3 loop is CASSMGQGWTYEQYF. The DNA of the CDR3 is TGTGCCAGTAGCATGGGACAGGGGTGGACCTACGAGCAGTACTTC. Full variable domain (rest looked up from reference TRBV19 and TRBJ2-7): DGGITQSPKYLFRKEGQNVTLSCEQNLNHDAMYWYRQDPGQGLRLIYYSQIVNDFQKGDIAEGYSVSREKKESFPLTVTSAQKNPTAFYLCASSMGQGWTYEQYFGPGTRLTVT.

CDR3 nucleotides: TGTGCCACCAGAGACAGGGCCGTCACCGGGGAGCTGTTTTTT. Translation gives CATRDRAVTGELFF. The rearrangement links TRBV19 to TRBJ2-2, with 7 bases aligning to TRBD1. CDR3 length equals 14 residues. With 10 bases clipped from V and 4 bases from J, the junction kept 9 bases outside the gene matches. Germline CDR1 is LNHDA and CDR2 is SQIVND (reference sequence).

This clone was counted ten times or more. This sequence joins TRBV5-6 and TRBJ2-2; 9 nucleotides line up with TRBD1. V shed 2 bases, J shed 5 bases, and the junction held 1 base outside the gene matches. The CDR3 is made up of 14 amino acids. Per germline, CDR1 SGHDT and CDR2 YYEEEE. DNA of the CDR3: TGTGCCAGCAGCTTCGGGACAGGGACCGGGGAGCTGTTTTTT. Translated, it gives CASSFGTGTGELFF.

The chain employs TRBV9 and TRBJ1-2; 11 bases match TRBD1. The CDR3 covers 14 residues. With V trimmed by 3 bases and J by 5 bases, 3 bases remained unmatched. CDR1 is SGDLS and CDR2 is YYNGEE in the germline V gene. The CDR3 here is CASSARDRGYGYTF. CDR3 in DNA: TGTGCCAGCAGCGCCAGGGACAGGGGGTATGGCTACACCTTC. Filled out from reference TRBV9 and TRBJ1-2, the complete variable domain reads DSGVTQTPKHLITATGQRVTLRCSPRSGDLSVYWYQQSLDQGLQFLIQYYNGEERAKGNILERFSAQQFPDLHSELNLSSLELGDSALYFCASSARDRGYGYTFGSGTRLTVV.

This chain joins TRBV28 and TRBJ2-7; perhaps TRBD1 as D (5 bases). The CDR3 is 14 amino acids. CDR1 and CDR2 from the germline V gene are MDHEN and SYDVKM. The V and J ends lost 3 bases and 0 bases respectively, with 9 bases between them. The CDR3 loop is CASSFHRRSYEQYF. CDR3 nucleotides: TGTGCCAGCAGTTTCCACAGGCGCTCCTACGAGCAGTACTTC. Full variable domain (missing parts from reference TRBV28 and TRBJ2-7): DVKVTQSSRYLVKRTGEKVFLECVQDMDHENMFWYRQDPGLGLRLIYFSYDVKMKEKGDIPEGYSVSREKKERFSLILESASTNQTSMYLCASSFHRRSYEQYFGPGTRLTVT.

The V gene is TRBV6-2 or TRBV6-3, the J gene TRBJ1-2; weak D call: TRBD1 (5 bases). Trimming pared 4 bases from V and 8 bases from J, leaving 11 bases between. Germline values: CDR1 MNHEY, CDR2 SVGEGT. The CDR3 sequence is 12 residues long. The CDR3, as DNA: TGTGCCAGCAGTTTAGGACATCTCGGCTACACCTTC. Translating it yields CASSLGHLGYTF.

The count of this clone is one. The CDR3 DNA reads as TGTGCCAGTAGGGGACAGGGAGCCGAATACACTGAAGCTTTCTTT. Its protein product is CASRGQGAEYTEAFF. V and J are TRBV19 and TRBJ1-1; 9 bases match TRBD1. This CDR3 comprises 15 residues. V lost 6 bases to trimming and J lost 3 bases; unmatched junction nucleotides: 8. The germline gives CDR1 LNHDA, CDR2 SQIVND (reference sequence).

The chain links TRBV7-2 to TRBJ1-1, with D tentatively TRBD1 (6 bases). CDR1 and CDR2 (germline): SGHTA, FQGNSA. The V gene lost 5 bases and the J gene lost 4 bases, with 11 bases spanning the gap. CDR3 length: 13 residues. The CDR3 is CASSRRGGTEAFF. The CDR3 region has the DNA TGTGCCAGCAGCCGGAGGGGGGGCACTGAAGCTTTCTTT.